This T cell receptor (beta chain) derives from a study of T cell responses to AZD1222 COVID-19 vaccine. Measured with immunoSEQ multiplex PCR; TCRdb has only the in-frame clones, and not every one. Seen here are over 120,000 clones, around 90% observed once, and the top ten hold approximately 5.4%. Germline V gene sequence: CDR1 SQVTM, CDR2 ANQGSEA. This CDR3 is 12 amino acids long. V lost 8 bases and J lost 1, with 11 bases in between. Points from the study as a whole: The donors showed a predominance of white British ancestry and of females, with possible underestimation of clonal diversity.

In this sample, this clone turned up once. The antigen is undetermined. This material consisted of peripheral blood, taken 28 days after the second dose of the MenACWY control vaccine. This chain uses TRBV29-1 with TRBJ2-5, with a weak D call TRBD2 (5 bases). This receptor was obtained from an adult who received the MenACWY meningococcal vaccine as a control. The CDR3 loop is CSFLSGQETQYF. DNA of the CDR3: TGCAGCTTTCTCAGCGGCCAAGAGACCCAGTACTTC. Full variable domain (missing parts from reference TRBV29-1 and TRBJ2-5): SAVISQKPSRDICQRGTSLTIQCQVDSQVTMMFWYRQQPGQSLTLIATANQGSEATYESGFVIDKFPISRPNLTFSTLTVSNMSPEDSSIYLCSFLSGQETQYFGPGTRLLVL.